This TCR beta chain was sequenced for a study of T-cell memory formation after mild COVID-19. Overall study context: Largely, TCR clusters stayed within a single donor.

The table lists this clonotype with a few counts. Antigen unknown. Broader study findings: Pre-infection memory showed some responding clones, and this suggested that cross-reactive memory joined. Clones contracting across day 15 to 85 had a balanced CD4/CD8 profile; later expanding clones leaned CD4+.

Constant-segment-primed 5'RACE gave TCR alpha and TCR beta cDNA libraries with sample barcodes and UMIs. TCRdb ran MiXCR on the 5' RACE reads and lists one entry per CDR3 protein. Counted here are 350,000 to 500,000 distinct CDR3 sequences, around 22% occurring once; the ten biggest clones make up roughly 14%. V was shortened by 1 base and J by 7 bases, with 2 bases between the two germline ends. This CDR3 is 12 amino acids long. Germline lookup yields CDR1 MNHEY and CDR2 SMNVEV (reference sequence). V and J are TRBV27 and TRBJ1-6; D gene unclear. This receptor was taken from an adult woman who had mild COVID-19 (a few samples of this study predate the infection). Cell type and time point are not known. Sequencing was carried out using PBMCs or a T cell subset sorted from them (not recorded which). The CDR3 nucleotides read TGTGCCAGCAGTTTATTGAATTCACCCCTCCACTTT. Translation: CASSLLNSPLHF.